This TCR beta chain was identified during a study of blood T cell repertoires in COVID-19. Overall study context: Sample material is recorded as cDNA or gDNA derived from T cells, B-cell-depleted T cells, or PBMCs.

Germline V gives CDR1 DFQATT, CDR2 SNEGSKA (reference sequence). CDR3 length: 12 residues. Trimming removed 3 bases at V and 0 bases at J, with 5 bases between. Here immunoSEQ multiplex PCR was the method, and the copy in TCRdb shows in-frame clones only, minus some. Counted here are some 110,000 clones, roughly 78% occurring once; the ten biggest clones make up 16%. The receptor was isolated from a man in his 60s with active or convalescent COVID-19. Sequencing input: peripheral blood. The chain joins TRBV20-1 to TRBJ1-1; D ambiguous. This CDR3 is CSASSLNTEAFF. The CDR3, as DNA: TGCAGTGCTAGTTCTCTGAACACTGAAGCTTTCTTT.